This T cell receptor beta chain was sequenced for a study of cytomegalovirus exposure and HLA in healthy donors. The study, taken as a whole, reports: Trimming of TCR beta V- and J-genes showed a link, identified in a later analysis, to a missense DCLRE1C variant. Several of the most significant clusters appeared, in a later analysis, to be linked to common viral pathogens.

Germline loops: CDR1 MDHEN, CDR2 SYDVKM. The CDR3 is 16 residues long. Between the trimmed V and J ends, which lost 3 bases and 7 bases, there was a span of 19 bases. Turning to this clone: The antigen remains undetermined.

The PCR used 60 Vbeta and 13 Jbeta primers. Assay: immunoSEQ multiplex PCR; the TCRdb copy retains only in-frame clones and omits some. Of fewer than 80,000 clones in the sample, roughly two thirds were seen once. Material: PBMCs. This clonotype originated in a woman aged 45 to 65 in good health and CMV-seropositive. The V gene is TRBV28, the J gene TRBJ1-5, with D possibly matching TRBD1 (6 bases). This CDR3 reads CASSLSGRGLGQPQHF. The DNA for the CDR3 is TGTGCCAGCAGTTTGTCGGGCAGGGGCCTAGGACAGCCCCAGCATTTT.